The 5 T cell receptor beta chains listed next were all sequenced from one sample in a study of PD-1 blockade in classical Hodgkin lymphoma. Sequencing was performed with immunoSEQ multiplex PCR; in TCRdb, only in-frame clones are kept and a portion is missing. The sample records approximately 9,000 clones, about three quarters being singletons. The time point denotes: cycle 4 day 1 (C4D1), after 6 weeks of nivolumab. With no exception, relapse followed autologous stem cell transplantation in all patients, and brentuximab vedotin exposure varied. Magnetic negative selection purified CD4+ T cells from thawed PBMCs. The sequencing here drew on CD4+ T cells from blood, taken before the fourth cycle of nivolumab. All receptors derive from a human donor with classical Hodgkin lymphoma.

Note on this clone: This sample includes further DNA sequences coding for the same CDR3. The rearrangement joins TRBV11-3 to TRBJ2-3, with D tentatively TRBD2 (5 bases). The CDR3 loop spans 14 amino acids. Germline loops: CDR1 SGHNT, CDR2 YENEEA. Between the trimmed V and J ends, which lost 5 bases and 0 bases, there was a span of 9 bases. In DNA, the CDR3 is TGTGCCAGCAGCCAAGGCGGGAGCACAGATACGCAGTATTTT. Its protein product is CASSQGGSTDTQYF.

V gene TRBV10-3 combines with J gene TRBJ1-1; no definite D call. This CDR3 has 13 amino acids. V was cut by 6 bases and J by 0 bases, with 8 bases left in between. Germline V gene data show CDR1 as ENHRY and CDR2 as SYGVKD. The CDR3 nucleotides are TGTGCCATCAGAGAAGGTGTGAACACTGAAGCTTTCTTT. It encodes CAIREGVNTEAFF.

This clone showed up just a few times. This rearrangement joins TRBV11-1 to TRBJ1-1; maybe TRBD1 (5 bases). The germline CDR1 and CDR2 sequences are SGHAT and FQDESV (reference sequence). This CDR3 is built from 13 residues. The V end lost 4 bases, the J end lost 1 base, and 7 bases lay between the germline ends. CDR3 region: CASSSQGNTEAFF. CDR3 nucleotide sequence: TGTGCCAGCAGCTCCCAGGGGAACACTGAAGCTTTCTTT.

The gene calls are TRBV7-9 and TRBJ2-1, with D uncertain. Germline V gene lookup returns CDR1 SEHNR and CDR2 FQNEAQ (reference sequence). The CDR3 loop spans 11 amino acids. V lost 11 bases and J 15 bases, leaving 20 bases between the germline ends. CDR3 nucleotide sequence: TGTGCCGCCTCCTCCGCACGGCTGCCGTTCTTC. Encoded protein: CAASSARLPFF.

This clone occurred a few times. At one end, the junction sequence differs from germline, possibly due to a read error. This chain links TRBV2 with TRBJ1-2; weak D call: TRBD1 (5 bases). Germline V CDR1 and CDR2: SNHLY, FYNNEI. The CDR3 sequence is 12 residues long. The CDR3 is CASSTRTGDSHF. Written as DNA, the CDR3 is TGTGCCAGCAGCACCCGCACCGGAGACAGCCACTTC.